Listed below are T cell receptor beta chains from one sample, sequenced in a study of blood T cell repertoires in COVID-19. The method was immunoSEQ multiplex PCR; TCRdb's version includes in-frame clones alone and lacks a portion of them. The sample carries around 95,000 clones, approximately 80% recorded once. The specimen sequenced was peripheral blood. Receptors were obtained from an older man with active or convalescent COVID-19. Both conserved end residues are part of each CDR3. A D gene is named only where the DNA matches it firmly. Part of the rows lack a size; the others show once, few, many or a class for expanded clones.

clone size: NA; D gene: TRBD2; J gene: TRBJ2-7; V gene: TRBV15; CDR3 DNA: TGTGCCACCAGCCACGGGGGGAGCTCCTACGAGCAGTACTTC; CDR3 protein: CATSHGGSSYEQYF
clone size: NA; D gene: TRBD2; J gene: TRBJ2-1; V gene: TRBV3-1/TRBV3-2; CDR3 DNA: TGTGCCAGCAGTCTCGGACTAGCCTACAATGAGCAGTTCTTC; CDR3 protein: CASSLGLAYNEQFF
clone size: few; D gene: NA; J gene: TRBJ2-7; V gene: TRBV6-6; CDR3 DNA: TGTGCCAGCAGTAGACAGCGCTACGAGCAGTACTTC; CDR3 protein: CASSRQRYEQYF
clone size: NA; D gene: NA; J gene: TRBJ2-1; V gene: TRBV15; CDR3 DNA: TGTGCCACCAGCACCCGACTGGCTGGTGAGCAGTTCTTC; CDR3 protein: CATSTRLAGEQFF
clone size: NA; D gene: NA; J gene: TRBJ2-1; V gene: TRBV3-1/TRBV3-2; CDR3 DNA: TGTGCCAGCAGCCAAGGGCAGGGTGTCTCCTACAATGAGCAGTTCTTC; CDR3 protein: CASSQGQGVSYNEQFF
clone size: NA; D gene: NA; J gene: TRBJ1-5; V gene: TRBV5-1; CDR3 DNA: TGCGCCAGCAGCTTATCCTCGGGTAGCAATCAGCCCCAGCATTTT; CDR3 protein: CASSLSSGSNQPQHF
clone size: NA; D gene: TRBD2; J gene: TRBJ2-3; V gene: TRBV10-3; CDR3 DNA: TGTGCCACTAGCGGTACTAGCACAGATACGCAGTATTTT; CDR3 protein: CATSGTSTDTQYF
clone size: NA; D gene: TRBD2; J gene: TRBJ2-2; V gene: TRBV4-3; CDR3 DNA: TGCGCCAGCAGCGAAGGGATGGGGCTAGCGGGAGTGGGGACCGGGGAGCTGTTTTTT; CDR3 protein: CASSEGMGLAGVGTGELFF
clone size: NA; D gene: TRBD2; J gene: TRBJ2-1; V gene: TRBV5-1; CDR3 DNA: TGCGCCAGCAGCTTAACCCCGGGACTAGCGGAATACAATGAGCAGTTCTTC; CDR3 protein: CASSLTPGLAEYNEQFF
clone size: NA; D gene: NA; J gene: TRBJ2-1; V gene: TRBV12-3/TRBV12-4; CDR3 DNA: TGTGCCAGCAGCGGGGTGAGTGAGCAGTTCTTC; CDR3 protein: CASSGVSEQFF
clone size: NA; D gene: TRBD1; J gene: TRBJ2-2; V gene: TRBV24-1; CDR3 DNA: TGTGCCACCGGACAGGGAATTGACACCGGGGAGCTGTTTTTT; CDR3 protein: CATGQGIDTGELFF